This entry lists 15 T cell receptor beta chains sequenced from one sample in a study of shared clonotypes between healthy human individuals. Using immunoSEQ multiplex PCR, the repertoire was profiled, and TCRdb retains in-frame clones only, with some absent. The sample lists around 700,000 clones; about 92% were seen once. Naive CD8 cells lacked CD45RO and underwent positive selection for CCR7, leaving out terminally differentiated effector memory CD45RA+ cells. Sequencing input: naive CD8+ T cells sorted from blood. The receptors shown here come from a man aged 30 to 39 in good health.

This chain's CDR3 is CASTAHGGYTF. In DNA, the CDR3 is TGTGCCAGCACTGCACACGGAGGCTACACCTTC. The genes are TRBV9 and TRBJ1-2; unclear D gene. The CDR3 loop spans 11 amino acids. CDR1 SGDLS and CDR2 YYNGEE come from the germline V gene. Deletions cut 6 bases from V and 8 bases from J, with 11 bases between.

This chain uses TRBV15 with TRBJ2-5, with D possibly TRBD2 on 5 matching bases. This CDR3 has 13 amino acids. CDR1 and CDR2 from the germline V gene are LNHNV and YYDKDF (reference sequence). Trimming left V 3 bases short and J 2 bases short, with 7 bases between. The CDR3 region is CATSSRGQETQYF. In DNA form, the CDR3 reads TGTGCCACCAGCAGCCGGGGACAAGAGACCCAGTACTTC.

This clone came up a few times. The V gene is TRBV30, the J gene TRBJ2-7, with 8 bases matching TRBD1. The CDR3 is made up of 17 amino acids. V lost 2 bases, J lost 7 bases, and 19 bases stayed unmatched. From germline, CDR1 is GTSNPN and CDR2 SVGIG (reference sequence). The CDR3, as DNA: TGTGCCTGGAGTCGGACAGGGAAATCTTCCTACTGGGGGGAGCAGTACTTC. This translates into CAWSRTGKSSYWGEQYF.

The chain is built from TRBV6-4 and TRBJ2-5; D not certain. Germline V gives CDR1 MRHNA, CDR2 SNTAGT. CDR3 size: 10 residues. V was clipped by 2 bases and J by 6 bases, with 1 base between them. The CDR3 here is CASSDKTQYF. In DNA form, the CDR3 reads TGTGCCAGCAGTGACAAGACCCAGTACTTC.

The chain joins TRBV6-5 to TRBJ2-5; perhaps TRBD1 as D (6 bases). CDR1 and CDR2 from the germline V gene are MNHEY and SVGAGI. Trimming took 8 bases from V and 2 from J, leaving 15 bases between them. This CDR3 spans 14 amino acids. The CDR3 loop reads CASSHRAGQETQYF. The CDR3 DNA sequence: TGTGCCAGCTCTCACAGGGCTGGGCAAGAGACCCAGTACTTC.

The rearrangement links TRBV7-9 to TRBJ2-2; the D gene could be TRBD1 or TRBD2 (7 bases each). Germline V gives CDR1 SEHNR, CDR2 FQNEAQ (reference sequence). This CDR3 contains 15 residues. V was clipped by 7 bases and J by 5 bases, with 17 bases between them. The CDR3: CASKGTRGGTGELFF. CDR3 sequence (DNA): TGTGCCAGCAAGGGCACCAGGGGGGGAACCGGGGAGCTGTTTTTT.

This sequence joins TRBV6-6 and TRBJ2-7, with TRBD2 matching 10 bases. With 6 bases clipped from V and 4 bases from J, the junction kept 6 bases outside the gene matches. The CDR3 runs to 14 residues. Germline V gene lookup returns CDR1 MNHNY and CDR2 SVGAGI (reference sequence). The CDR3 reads CASREREGRYEQYF. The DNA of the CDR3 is TGTGCCAGCAGGGAGCGGGAGGGCCGGTACGAGCAGTACTTC.

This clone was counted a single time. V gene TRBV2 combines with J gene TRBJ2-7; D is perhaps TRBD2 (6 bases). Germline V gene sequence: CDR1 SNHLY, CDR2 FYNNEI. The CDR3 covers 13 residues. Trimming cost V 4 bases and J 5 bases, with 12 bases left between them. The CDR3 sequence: CASSGGVVHEQYF. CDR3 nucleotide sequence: TGTGCCAGCAGTGGGGGGGTGGTTCACGAGCAGTACTTC.

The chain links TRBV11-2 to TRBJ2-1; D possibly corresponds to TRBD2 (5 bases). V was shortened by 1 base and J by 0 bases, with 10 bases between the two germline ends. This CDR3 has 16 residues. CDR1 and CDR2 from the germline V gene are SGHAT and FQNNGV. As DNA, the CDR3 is TGTGCCAGCAGCTTAGGACCGGGGAGCTCCTACAATGAGCAGTTCTTC. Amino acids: CASSLGPGSSYNEQFF. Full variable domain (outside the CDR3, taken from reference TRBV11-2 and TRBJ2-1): EAGVAQSPRYKIIEKRQSVAFWCNPISGHATLYWYQQILGQGPKLLIQFQNNGVVDDSQLPKDRFSAERLKGVDSTLKIQPAKLEDSAVYLCASSLGPGSSYNEQFFGPGTRLTVL.

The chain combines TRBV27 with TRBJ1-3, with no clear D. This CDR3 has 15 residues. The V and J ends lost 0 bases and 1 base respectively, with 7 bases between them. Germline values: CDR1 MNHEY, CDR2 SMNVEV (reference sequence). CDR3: CASSLSWGSGNTIYF. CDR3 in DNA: TGTGCCAGCAGTTTATCGTGGGGATCTGGAAACACCATATATTTT.

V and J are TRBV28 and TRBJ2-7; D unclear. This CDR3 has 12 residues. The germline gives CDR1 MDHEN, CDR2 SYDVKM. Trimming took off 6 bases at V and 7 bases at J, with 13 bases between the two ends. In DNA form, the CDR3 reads TGTGCCAGCAGCCTACTGGGTAGGGAGCAGTACTTC. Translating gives CASSLLGREQYF.

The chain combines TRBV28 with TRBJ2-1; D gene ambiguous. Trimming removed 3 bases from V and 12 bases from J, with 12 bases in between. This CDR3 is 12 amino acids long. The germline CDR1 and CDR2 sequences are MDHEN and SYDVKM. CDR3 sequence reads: CASSLMGRWQFF. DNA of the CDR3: TGTGCCAGCAGTTTGATGGGAAGGTGGCAGTTCTTC.

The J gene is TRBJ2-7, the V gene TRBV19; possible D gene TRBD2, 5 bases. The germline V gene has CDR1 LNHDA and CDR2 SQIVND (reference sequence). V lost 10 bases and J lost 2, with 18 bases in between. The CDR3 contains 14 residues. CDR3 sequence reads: CATDVIGSPYEQYF. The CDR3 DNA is TGTGCCACCGATGTAATAGGGAGTCCCTACGAGCAGTACTTC.

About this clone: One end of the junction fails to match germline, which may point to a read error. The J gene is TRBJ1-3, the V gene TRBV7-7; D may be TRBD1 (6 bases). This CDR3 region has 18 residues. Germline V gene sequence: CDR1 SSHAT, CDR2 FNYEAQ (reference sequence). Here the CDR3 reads CASSFRGGGGHSGNTIYF. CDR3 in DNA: TGTGCTAGCAGCTTTAGAGGAGGGGGGGGTCACTCTGGAAACACCATATATTTT.

CDR3 nucleotide sequence: TGTGCCAGCAGCTCCCAGACTAGCGGGAGGGCCTTTGAGCAGTTCTTC. Its protein is CASSSQTSGRAFEQFF. The V gene is TRBV11-2, the J gene TRBJ2-1, with TRBD2 identical over 14 bases. Germline loops: CDR1 SGHAT, CDR2 FQNNGV. J was trimmed by 9 bases and V by 4 bases; bases with no gene match: 8. CDR3 length: 16 residues.